A selection of T cell receptor beta chains follows, all from one sample in a study of tumor and adjacent non-tumor tissue in lung cancer. One entry per CDR3 protein, called by TCRdb with MiXCR from the multiplex PCR reads. The sample lists approximately 86,000 distinct CDR3 sequences, about two thirds seen once, with 8% to 9.5% in the top ten. The material sequenced was lung tumor tissue. The receptor source for this set is a woman aged 40-49 years with non-small cell lung cancer. Both conserved end residues are part of each CDR3. The order of the fields is CDR3 length, clone size, V gene, J gene, CDR3 protein. The size field is filled for only some rows; it gives once, few, many or a size class.

>13|NA|TRBV29-1|TRBJ2-3
CSVDVQGRYAQYF
>15|NA|TRBV11-2|TRBJ2-3
CTSSQPDKEKDTQYF
>15|NA|TRBV28|TRBJ2-5
CASGDRLAGAETQYF
>17|few|TRBV6-6|TRBJ2-3
CASRTGTSWVGTDTQYF
>14|NA|TRBV13|TRBJ2-2
CASSPYQGAGELFF
>18|few|TRBV20-1|TRBJ2-5
CSATTLLGTSGRAETQYF
>13|NA|TRBV29-1|TRBJ2-5
CSALSTYQGTQYF
>13|NA|TRBV20-1|TRBJ2-3
CSAQPEGKDTQYF
>17|NA|TRBV10-3|TRBJ2-4
CAISPDPGRVVGAIKYF
>15|once|TRBV6-2/TRBV6-3|TRBJ2-1
CASGYPLARDDEQFF
>17|NA|TRBV29-1|TRBJ2-3
CSDGGSGLAIVRDTQYF
>13|many|TRBV20-1|TRBJ1-2
CSAVPDRAYGYTF